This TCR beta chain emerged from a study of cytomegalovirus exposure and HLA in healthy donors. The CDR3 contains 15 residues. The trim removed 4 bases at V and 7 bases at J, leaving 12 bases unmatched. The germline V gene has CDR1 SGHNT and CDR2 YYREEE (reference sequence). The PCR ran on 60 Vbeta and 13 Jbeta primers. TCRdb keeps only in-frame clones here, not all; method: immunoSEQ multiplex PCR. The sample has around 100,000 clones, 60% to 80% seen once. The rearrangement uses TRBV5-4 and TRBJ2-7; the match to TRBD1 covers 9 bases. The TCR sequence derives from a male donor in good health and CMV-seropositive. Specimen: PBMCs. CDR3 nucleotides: TGTGCCAGCAGCGTATCCTTACAGGGGGCGAAGGAGCAGTACTTC. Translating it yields CASSVSLQGAKEQYF.